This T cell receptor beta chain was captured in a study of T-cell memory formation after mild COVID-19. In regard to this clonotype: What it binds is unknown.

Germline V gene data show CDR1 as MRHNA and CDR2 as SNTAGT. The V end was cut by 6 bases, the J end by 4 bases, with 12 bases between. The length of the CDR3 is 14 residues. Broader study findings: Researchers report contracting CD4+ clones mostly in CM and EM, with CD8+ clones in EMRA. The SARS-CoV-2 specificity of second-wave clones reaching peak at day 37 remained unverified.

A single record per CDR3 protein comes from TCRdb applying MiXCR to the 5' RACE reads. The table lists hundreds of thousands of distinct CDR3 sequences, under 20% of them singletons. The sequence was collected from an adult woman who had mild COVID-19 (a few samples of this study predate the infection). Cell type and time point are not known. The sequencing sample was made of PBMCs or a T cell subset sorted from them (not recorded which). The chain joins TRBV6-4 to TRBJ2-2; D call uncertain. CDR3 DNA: TGTGCCAGCAGCGCCTTAGCCTCCACCGGGGAGCTGTTTTTT. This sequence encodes CASSALASTGELFF.